These 29 T cell receptor beta chains originate from one sample sequenced in a study of blood T cell repertoires in COVID-19. Clones were read by immunoSEQ multiplex PCR, and TCRdb kept only the in-frame ones, dropping some. The sample has about 23,000 clones, around nine tenths seen once. Sample: peripheral blood. Receptor source: a human donor with acute or convalescent COVID-19. The donor label of this sample is uncertain.

This clone has only one observation. This chain connects TRBV29-1 to TRBJ1-4; 9 bases match TRBD1. With V trimmed by 4 bases and J by 5 bases, 2 bases remained unmatched. This CDR3 region has 13 residues. CDR1 SQVTM and CDR2 ANQGSEA come from the germline V gene. In DNA, the CDR3 is TGCAGCGTTGTAGGGACAGGGAATGAAAAACTGTTTTTT. Encoded protein: CSVVGTGNEKLFF.

Only one count was recorded for this clone. The CDR3 region is CASRPIDRGSGVSNYGYTF. CDR3 in DNA: TGTGCCAGCAGACCAATTGACAGGGGATCAGGGGTCTCTAACTATGGCTACACCTTC. The chain has TRBV5-5 and TRBJ1-2; 8 positions match TRBD1. V shed 5 bases, J shed 0 bases, and the junction held 18 bases outside the gene matches. Germline lookup yields CDR1 SGHKS and CDR2 YYEKEE (reference sequence). This CDR3 has 19 residues.

The rearrangement uses TRBV7-9 and TRBJ2-7; possible D gene TRBD2, 6 bases. Trimming stripped 5 bases from V and 0 bases from J, with 11 bases between. Germline lookup yields CDR1 SEHNR and CDR2 FQNEAQ (reference sequence). CDR3 size: 14 residues. CDR3 in amino acids: CASSRGDFSYEQYF. The CDR3 region has the DNA TGTGCCAGCAGCCGAGGGGACTTCTCCTACGAGCAGTACTTC.

This chain connects TRBV7-6 to TRBJ2-5, with 7 positions matching TRBD2. V shed 6 bases and J 4 bases; nucleotides not matched to a gene: 8. Germline CDR1 and CDR2: SGHVS and FNYEAQ. CDR3 length: 14 amino acids. The CDR3 sequence: CASSFSGTTETQYF. The CDR3 region has the DNA TGTGCCAGCAGTTTCTCCGGGACTACAGAGACCCAGTACTTC.

The rearrangement joins TRBV18 to TRBJ2-2; D is unresolved. Per the germline V gene, CDR1 is KGHSH and CDR2 is LQKENI. The CDR3 sequence is 15 residues long. V was pared by 0 bases and J by 2 bases, with 7 bases between. CDR3 bases: TGTGCCAGCTCACCACCACGAACAAACACCGGGGAGCTGTTTTTT. Amino acids: CASSPPRTNTGELFF.

The chain employs TRBV6-2 or TRBV6-3 and TRBJ2-5, with 10 bases fitting TRBD2. Germline V gene sequence: CDR1 MNHEY, CDR2 SVGEGT. Trimming took 6 bases from V and 5 from J; bases not matched to a gene: 9. This CDR3 is 15 amino acids long. CDR3 nucleotide sequence: TGTGCCAGCAGCAGCCGAGCGGGGGGGCCGGAGACCCAGTACTTC. Translation gives CASSSRAGGPETQYF.

V usage is TRBV6-2 or TRBV6-3 and J usage is TRBJ1-3; D call uncertain. Germline loops: CDR1 MNHEY, CDR2 SVGEGT. This CDR3 has 14 amino acids. Trimming removed 4 bases at V and 2 bases at J, with 9 bases between. The CDR3 DNA is TGTGCCAGCAGTTTCCCCGACACTGGAAACACCATATATTTT. Residues: CASSFPDTGNTIYF.

This chain links TRBV14 with TRBJ2-7; a weak D match, TRBD2 (7 bases). Trimming took off 5 bases at V and 2 bases at J, with 16 bases between the two ends. The CDR3 contains 15 residues. Germline-derived CDR1 and CDR2 are SGHDN and FVKESK. The CDR3 is CASSAGGLIPYEQYF. CDR3 sequence (DNA): TGTGCCAGCAGCGCCGGGGGGCTGATTCCCTACGAGCAGTACTTC.

This chain uses TRBV5-1 with TRBJ2-7; 10 bases fit TRBD1. This CDR3 spans 14 amino acids. The trim removed 4 bases at V and 2 bases at J, leaving 3 bases unmatched. Germline loops: CDR1 SGHRS, CDR2 YFSETQ. Here the CDR3 reads CASSGGTGAYEQYF. Here the CDR3 DNA reads TGCGCCAGCAGCGGGGGGACAGGGGCCTACGAGCAGTACTTC.

The chain couples TRBV5-1 to TRBJ2-3; 7 nucleotides agree with TRBD2. V lost 2 bases and J lost 0; bases outside the gene matches: 6. Looked up from germline, CDR1 is SGHRS and CDR2 is YFSETQ. The CDR3 is 16 residues long. CDR3 sequence: CASSFSASGSTDTQYF. The CDR3 DNA reads TGCGCCAGCAGCTTTTCGGCTAGCGGAAGCACAGATACGCAGTATTTT.

The chain uses TRBV7-9 and TRBJ2-7; D remains ambiguous. The CDR3 covers 13 residues. The V and J ends lost 2 bases and 2 bases respectively, with 7 bases between them. CDR1 SEHNR and CDR2 FQNEAQ come from the germline V gene (reference sequence). The CDR3 nucleotides are TGTGCCAGCAGCTTAAGAGATCCCTACGAGCAGTACTTC. Encoded protein: CASSLRDPYEQYF.

The chain combines TRBV5-1 with TRBJ2-3; 11 nucleotides line up with TRBD2. The CDR3 runs to 17 residues. CDR1 and CDR2 (germline): SGHRS, YFSETQ. V gave up 0 bases and J gave up 5 bases; unmatched junction bases: 8. The CDR3 nucleotides read TGCGCCAGCAGCTTGGAGAGACTAGCGGGGCGGGGAGATACGCAGTATTTT. It codes for CASSLERLAGRGDTQYF.

The CDR3 DNA reads TGTGCCAGTAGTATAGGCCTCCGGAGCTTGAATGAAAAACTGTTTTTT. It translates to CASSIGLRSLNEKLFF. The chain employs TRBV19 and TRBJ1-4; D gene unclear. The germline V and J ends were trimmed by 1 base and 5 bases, with 14 bases remaining between them. The germline V gene encodes CDR1 LNHDA and CDR2 SQIVND (reference sequence). This CDR3 has 16 residues.

V gene TRBV12-3 or TRBV12-4 combines with J gene TRBJ1-5; D gene unclear. V lost 6 bases, J lost 6 bases, and 6 bases lay in between. This CDR3 contains 11 residues. The CDR3 region is CASSLSQPQHF. CDR3 DNA: TGTGCCAGCAGCCTGAGTCAGCCCCAGCATTTT.

A few counts support this clone. The chain combines TRBV5-4 with TRBJ2-7; D is possibly TRBD2 (5 bases). CDR1 and CDR2 from the germline V gene are SGHNT and YYREEE (reference sequence). The CDR3 runs 13 residues. V was pared by 5 bases and J by 5 bases, with 14 bases between. CDR3 DNA: TGTGCCAGCAGTCGTGGAGGCGCCGACGAGCAGTACTTC. Its protein product is CASSRGGADEQYF.

V is TRBV2 and J is TRBJ2-1, with D maybe TRBD2 (6 bases). The germline V gene encodes CDR1 SNHLY and CDR2 FYNNEI. The V end was cut by 8 bases, the J end by 3 bases, with 17 bases between. This CDR3 contains 15 residues. CDR3 protein: CASSAGPGSYNEQFF. CDR3 DNA: TGTGCCAGCTCCGCGGGACCCGGGAGCTACAATGAGCAGTTCTTC.

This chain uses TRBV29-1 with TRBJ1-1; D remains ambiguous. Trimming took off 3 bases at V and 1 base at J, with 9 bases between the two ends. Germline V gene sequence: CDR1 SQVTM, CDR2 ANQGSEA. This CDR3 region has 13 residues. The CDR3 DNA reads TGCAGCGTTGATCGGGTTAGGAACACTGAAGCTTTCTTT. As protein: CSVDRVRNTEAFF.

The chain joins TRBV5-1 to TRBJ2-3; 10 bases line up with TRBD2. The CDR3 length is 16 residues. Germline V CDR1 and CDR2: SGHRS, YFSETQ. The V segment lost 4 bases and the J segment 0 bases; nucleotides outside the gene matches: 5. The CDR3 region is CASSAGTSVSTDTQYF. CDR3 DNA: TGCGCCAGCAGCGCCGGGACTAGCGTTAGCACAGATACGCAGTATTTT.

The DNA of the CDR3 is TGTGCCAGCAGCCAGTGGGAGGGAGGCGGCTACACCTTC. The encoded protein is CASSQWEGGGYTF. The J gene is TRBJ1-2, the V gene TRBV7-9; the D is unclear. The CDR3 spans 13 residues. CDR1 SEHNR and CDR2 FQNEAQ come from the germline V gene (reference sequence). V lost 5 bases, J lost 8 bases, and 15 bases lay in between.

The rearrangement uses TRBV18 and TRBJ1-3; D not certain. The V gene's germline CDR1 is KGHSH and CDR2 LQKENI. The CDR3 runs to 13 residues. V was cut by 3 bases and J by 2 bases, with 5 bases left in between. This chain's CDR3 is CASSPGTGNTIYF. The CDR3 DNA follows: TGTGCCAGCTCACCGGGCACTGGAAACACCATATATTTT.

This chain links TRBV7-9 with TRBJ2-3; TRBD2 matches 11 bases. Unmatched junction bases numbered 11, after V lost 5 bases and J lost 7 bases. Looked up from germline, CDR1 is SEHNR and CDR2 is FQNEAQ (reference sequence). The CDR3 sequence is 16 residues long. The CDR3 DNA is TGTGCCAGCAGCCTCGGGACTAGCGGCATTCGCTATACGCAGTATTTT. This sequence encodes CASSLGTSGIRYTQYF.

V and J are TRBV18 and TRBJ2-1; the D gene is possibly TRBD1 (6 bases). V gave up 1 base and J gave up 4 bases, with 8 bases separating them. CDR3 length equals 14 residues. Germline values: CDR1 KGHSH, CDR2 LQKENI. The CDR3 coding sequence is TGTGCCAGCTCACCACGGGACACTTACAATGAGCAGTTCTTC. It specifies CASSPRDTYNEQFF. Full variable domain (remainder filled in from reference TRBV18 and TRBJ2-1): NAGVMQNPRHLVRRRGQEARLRCSPMKGHSHVYWYRQLPEEGLKFMVYLQKENIIDESGMPKERFSAEFPKEGPSILRIQQVVRGDSAAYFCASSPRDTYNEQFFGPGTRLTVL.

This chain links TRBV19 with TRBJ2-2; a weak D match, TRBD1 (6 bases). CDR1 is LNHDA and CDR2 is SQIVND in the germline V gene (reference sequence). V shed 6 bases and J shed 4 bases, with 12 bases lying between them. The CDR3 runs 14 residues. CDR3 nucleotide sequence: TGTGCCAGTAGGACAGGTACGAGCACCGGGGAGCTGTTTTTT. Its protein product is CASRTGTSTGELFF.

V and J are TRBV7-2 and TRBJ1-4; D may be TRBD1 (6 bases). Trimming shortened V by 6 bases and J by 5 bases, and 16 bases separated the two germline ends. CDR1 is SGHTA and CDR2 is FQGNSA in the germline V gene. The CDR3 totals 15 residues. CDR3 DNA sequence: TGTGCCAGCAGACAAAAACAGGGCCAAAATGAAAAACTGTTTTTT. Translated, it gives CASRQKQGQNEKLFF.

CDR3 sequence reads: CATGQSAEQYF. CDR3 bases: TGCGCAACCGGACAGTCGGCTGAGCAGTACTTC. The chain is built from TRBV10-2 and TRBJ2-7; D is possibly TRBD1 (6 bases). This CDR3 is 11 amino acids long. Germline V CDR1 and CDR2: WSHSY, SAAADI.

The V call is TRBV4-2, the J call TRBJ1-2; 7 nucleotides match TRBD1. This CDR3 is built from 14 residues. With V trimmed by 2 bases and J by 5 bases, 5 bases remained unmatched. Germline values: CDR1 LGHNA, CDR2 YNFKEQ. For the CDR3, the DNA is TGTGCCAGCAGCCAACCCGACAGGGCATATGGCTACACCTTC. This sequence encodes CASSQPDRAYGYTF.

The CDR3 nucleotides are TGTGCCACCCACGACCGGCCCGGATTTAGCACAGGGCCAGATACGCAGTATTTT. Its protein is CATHDRPGFSTGPDTQYF. V and J are TRBV5-8 and TRBJ2-3; weak D call: TRBD1 (6 bases). The V end lost 9 bases, the J end lost 4 bases, and 30 bases lay between the germline ends. Germline-derived CDR1 and CDR2 are SGHTS and YDEGEE. This CDR3 is 18 amino acids long.

This sequence joins TRBV6-5 and TRBJ2-3; 13 bases agree with TRBD2. The ends lost 7 bases at V and 5 bases at J; junction bases unmatched: 3. The CDR3 totals 14 residues. CDR1 is MNHEY, CDR2 SVGAGI, per germline. CDR3 residues: CASMTSGGIDTQYF. In nucleotides, the CDR3 is TGTGCCAGCATGACTAGCGGGGGGATAGATACGCAGTATTTT.

This rearrangement joins TRBV2 to TRBJ2-4; D not resolved. The germline V and J ends were trimmed by 7 bases and 0 bases, with 16 bases remaining between them. The CDR3 contains 16 residues. Germline V gene data show CDR1 as SNHLY and CDR2 as FYNNEI. The CDR3 DNA follows: TGTGCCAGCATTCTCTCGGGTCAGCTAGCCAAAAACATTCAGTACTTC. Amino acids: CASILSGQLAKNIQYF.